This T cell receptor (beta chain) is from a study of T cell repertoires in cytomegalovirus infection. In the study overall: It can be stated that public TCR beta signatures indicated CMV infection as well as a matching HLA type.

Germline V lookup: CDR1 LNHNV, CDR2 YYDKDF (reference sequence). Trimming took 5 bases from V and 0 from J, leaving 13 bases between them. This CDR3 is 15 amino acids long. With regard to this clonotype: Its antigen is undetermined.

TCRdb redid the calling of the reads with MiXCR, one entry per CDR3 protein. This table has approximately 500,000 distinct CDR3 sequences, about 11% appearing once. Study results and caveats: CMV-specific TCR beta clonotypes restricted by HLA-C dominated the ex vivo response.

Sequenced: PBMCs. This clonotype originated in a human donor in good health (CMV status not recorded). Some clones in this sample may be carry-over from other donors' samples. The chain employs TRBV15 and TRBJ1-2; TRBD1 might be the D (5 bases). The CDR3 loop reads CATSSRRGPNYGYTF. The CDR3, as DNA: TGTGCCACCAGCTCCCGACGGGGCCCTAACTATGGCTACACCTTC.